The 25 T cell receptor beta chains listed next were all sequenced from one sample in a study of identical twins. TCRdb used MiXCR to reprocess the 5' RACE reads, holding one entry per CDR3 protein. The profile covers approximately 890,000 distinct CDR3 sequences, with around an eighth appearing a single time and about 1.6% taken by the ten largest. The same specimen was also included in a second study, on yellow fever vaccine responses in identical twins.

Specimen: PBMCs. Every receptor here comes from a woman between 18 and 30 years old in good health.

This clonotype occurred many times. An end of the junction differs from the germline gene, which may be a read error. The chain is built from TRBV10-2 and TRBJ2-3; 7 bases are shared with TRBD1. Germline values: CDR1 WSHSY, CDR2 SAAADI. CDR3 size: 13 residues. The CDR3 DNA follows: TGTGCCAGCAGTGAGGGGGCCACAGATACGCAGTATTTT. This gives the protein CASSEGATDTQYF.

This clonotype was detected only a few times. The chain employs TRBV20-1 and TRBJ1-2; 8 bases align to TRBD1. J lost 5 bases, V lost 6 bases, and 5 bases had no gene match. The germline CDR1 and CDR2 sequences are DFQATT and SNEGSKA (reference sequence). This CDR3 has 12 residues. The CDR3 coding sequence is TGCAGTGCCCCACAGGGGGAGTATGGCTACACCTTC. This codes for CSAPQGEYGYTF.

J is TRBJ2-1 and V is TRBV6-1, with 10 bases fitting TRBD2. This CDR3 spans 14 amino acids. The J segment lost 8 bases and the V segment lost 3 bases, leaving 4 bases of the junction unmatched. Germline V gives CDR1 MNHNS, CDR2 SASEGT. CDR3 in amino acids: CASSEASGSHEQFF. As DNA, the CDR3 is TGTGCCAGCAGTGAGGCTAGCGGGAGCCATGAGCAGTTCTTC.

The chain employs TRBV11-2 and TRBJ2-5; no reliable D call. Germline CDR1 and CDR2: SGHAT and FQNNGV. V lost 5 bases to trimming and J lost 2 bases, with 18 bases between them. The CDR3 runs to 16 residues. The CDR3 region has the DNA TGTGCCAGCAGCCACGCCTCGTGGCTGAGTCAAGAGACCCAGTACTTC. Protein: CASSHASWLSQETQYF.

This clonotype was observed at least ten times. The chain recombines TRBV6-2 or TRBV6-3 with TRBJ1-1; D unresolved. Trimming shortened V by 3 bases and J by 4 bases, and 3 bases separated the two germline ends. Germline assignment: CDR1 MNHEY and CDR2 SVGEGT. CDR3 length: 11 amino acids. CDR3 protein: CASSYATEAFF. The CDR3 region has the DNA TGTGCCAGCAGTTATGCCACTGAAGCTTTCTTT.

This clonotype has only a few counts. V and J are TRBV12-3 or TRBV12-4 and TRBJ2-2; a possible D gene is TRBD2 (6 bases). This CDR3 comprises 16 residues. Trimming pared 7 bases from V and 7 bases from J, leaving 22 bases between. This chain's CDR3 is CASTPTSPTRGGELFF. Here the CDR3 DNA reads TGTGCCAGCACCCCAACTAGCCCAACACGTGGCGGGGAGCTGTTTTTT.

This clonotype has a count of ten or more. This chain uses TRBV5-1 with TRBJ1-1; D gene unclear. The CDR3 is 14 residues long. The V and J ends lost 0 bases and 1 base respectively, with 7 bases between them. Germline lookup yields CDR1 SGHRS and CDR2 YFSETQ. The CDR3 coding sequence is TGCGCCAGCAGCTTGGTGGACGCGAACACTGAAGCTTTCTTT. Its translation is CASSLVDANTEAFF.

This clonotype was found a few times. The chain uses TRBV10-1 and TRBJ2-2; either TRBD1 or TRBD2 may supply D (6 bases each). The CDR3 is made up of 15 amino acids. The ends were cut back, 2 bases at V and 1 base at J, with 8 bases in the middle. Germline lookup yields CDR1 WNHNN and CDR2 SYGVQD (reference sequence). Written as DNA, the CDR3 is TGCGCCAGCAGTGAGGAGGGGGGGAACACCGGGGAGCTGTTTTTT. As protein: CASSEEGGNTGELFF.

This clonotype was seen ten or more times. This chain links TRBV12-3 or TRBV12-4 with TRBJ1-6, with D maybe TRBD1 (5 bases). This CDR3 comprises 13 residues. V was cut by 5 bases and J by 13 bases, with 15 bases left in between. For the CDR3, the DNA is TGTGCCAGCAGTCCTCAATCCCAGGGTCCCCTCCACTTT. This translates into CASSPQSQGPLHF.

This clonotype was counted many times. At one end, the junction sequence differs from germline, possibly due to a read error. J is TRBJ2-3 and V is TRBV12-3 or TRBV12-4; D is unresolved. CDR3 length: 15 amino acids. The CDR3 region is CASSLGWWVTDTQYF. CDR3 DNA: TGTGCCAGCAGCTTAGGCTGGTGGGTCACAGATACGCAGTATTTT.

The J gene is TRBJ1-2, the V gene TRBV12-5, with D unclear. This CDR3 comprises 13 residues. V was trimmed by 5 bases and J by 0 bases, leaving 7 bases between them. Looked up from germline, CDR1 is LGHNT and CDR2 is FRNRAP. The CDR3 loop is CASGLGTNYGYTF. The CDR3 DNA follows: TGTGCTAGTGGTCTAGGAACTAACTATGGCTACACCTTC.

This clonotype was recorded a few times. This chain joins TRBV5-1 and TRBJ2-3, with D perhaps given as TRBD1 or TRBD2 (6 bases each). Germline V gives CDR1 SGHRS, CDR2 YFSETQ. CDR3 size: 15 residues. The germline V and J ends were trimmed by 8 bases and 3 bases, with 19 bases remaining between them. Written as DNA, the CDR3 is TGCGCCAGTGCCCTTGGGGGGCTGGCTACAGATACGCAGTATTTT. It translates to CASALGGLATDTQYF.

The table lists this clonotype with a few counts. At one end, the junction sequence differs from germline, possibly due to a read error. The chain links TRBV11-2 to TRBJ2-1; no reliable D call. Germline assignment: CDR1 SGHAT and CDR2 FQNNGV. CDR3 size: 12 residues. The CDR3 bases are TGTGCCAGCAGCTTAGCTAGGCGAGCGTTTCAATTC. Translated, it gives CASSLARRAFQF. The full variable domain, in which reference TRBV11-2 and TRBJ2-1 provide the parts outside the CDR3, is EAGVAQSPRYKIIEKRQSVAFWCNPISGHATLYWYQQILGQGPKLLIQFQNNGVVDDSQLPKDRFSAERLKGVDSTLKIQPAKLEDSAVYLCASSLARRAFQFGPGTRLTVL.

This sequence joins TRBV29-1 and TRBJ1-5; maybe TRBD1 (6 bases). CDR3 size: 13 residues. The germline CDR1 and CDR2 sequences are SQVTM and ANQGSEA. The V and J ends lost 4 bases and 4 bases respectively, with 11 bases between them. The CDR3 protein is CSVGGAGNQPQHF. The CDR3 region has the DNA TGCAGCGTTGGGGGGGCCGGAAATCAGCCCCAGCATTTT.

The sample holds many counts of this clonotype. The gene calls are TRBV10-2 and TRBJ1-2; the D gene is possibly TRBD1 (5 bases). Germline V gene data show CDR1 as WSHSY and CDR2 as SAAADI. V was clipped by 5 bases and J by 4 bases, with 14 bases between them. This CDR3 is 14 amino acids long. Written as DNA, the CDR3 is TGCGCCAGCAGTCCCTTGGCGGGGACCTATGGCTACACCTTC. As protein: CASSPLAGTYGYTF.

This clonotype was recorded a few times. The genes are TRBV12-3 or TRBV12-4 and TRBJ2-1, with TRBD2 matching over 8 bases. V shed 4 bases and J 2 bases; nucleotides not matched to a gene: 7. The CDR3 consists of 16 residues. The CDR3 sequence: CASSSRTSLTYNEQFF. CDR3 nucleotide sequence: TGTGCCAGCAGTTCAAGGACTAGCCTAACCTACAATGAGCAGTTCTTC.

The J gene is TRBJ1-1, the V gene TRBV5-1; weak D call: TRBD1 (5 bases). The CDR3 runs 18 residues. Germline V CDR1 and CDR2: SGHRS, YFSETQ. V lost 4 bases and J 6 bases, leaving 28 bases between the germline ends. The CDR3 DNA is TGCGCCAGCAGCACGGGGGGTGGTCCAGGAGGGAGTGGCGCTGAAGCTTTCTTT. Its protein is CASSTGGGPGGSGAEAFF. Full variable domain (missing parts from reference TRBV5-1 and TRBJ1-1): KAGVTQTPRYLIKTRGQQVTLSCSPISGHRSVSWYQQTPGQGLQFLFEYFSETQRNKGNFPGRFSGRQFSNSRSEMNVSTLELGDSALYLCASSTGGGPGGSGAEAFFGQGTRLTVV.

This clonotype was recorded at least ten times. The chain is built from TRBV28 and TRBJ2-7; the match to TRBD2 covers 7 bases. With 2 bases clipped from V and 2 bases from J, the junction kept 3 bases outside the gene matches. CDR1 is MDHEN and CDR2 is SYDVKM in the germline V gene. The CDR3 extends over 14 amino acids. CDR3 sequence reads: CASSLGGRTYEQYF. For the CDR3, the DNA is TGTGCCAGCAGTTTAGGCGGGAGAACCTACGAGCAGTACTTC.

V usage is TRBV12-3 or TRBV12-4 and J usage is TRBJ2-1, with 10 nucleotides matching TRBD1. V dropped 1 base and J dropped 3; count of bases not matched to a gene: 9. The CDR3 extends over 18 amino acids. Here the CDR3 reads CASSLDRQGALSYNEQFF. The CDR3 region has the DNA TGTGCCAGCAGTTTAGATCGACAGGGGGCGCTGAGCTACAATGAGCAGTTCTTC.

This clonotype was detected only a few times. The chain has TRBV12-3 or TRBV12-4 and TRBJ2-3, with 10 bases that match TRBD2. Unmatched junction bases numbered 12, after V lost 5 bases and J lost 4 bases. The CDR3 has 17 amino acids. The CDR3 DNA follows: TGTGCCAGCAGTCGTCCTCCTAGCGGGAGTCGTGCAGATACGCAGTATTTT. The encoded protein is CASSRPPSGSRADTQYF.

V and J are TRBV5-1 and TRBJ2-7, with 11 positions matching TRBD1. CDR3 length: 17 amino acids. Germline CDR1 reads SGHRS; CDR2 reads YFSETQ. Trimming at V came to 3 bases and at J to 4 bases, leaving 12 bases not matched to a gene. In DNA, the CDR3 is TGCGCCAGCAGCTCCTCCGGGACAGGGGGGCTTTATTACGAGCAGTACTTC. Translated: CASSSSGTGGLYYEQYF.

The chain has TRBV11-2 and TRBJ2-7; D might be TRBD2 (6 bases). Trimming took off 1 base at V and 0 bases at J, with 22 bases between the two ends. This CDR3 comprises 19 residues. Germline CDR1 SGHAT, CDR2 FQNNGV. The CDR3, as DNA: TGTGCCAGCAGCTTAGTGTCCCCGAGGGGACTTTCTTCCTCCTACGAGCAGTACGTC. Its translation: CASSLVSPRGLSSSYEQYV.

Ten or more counts support this clonotype. The chain links TRBV20-1 to TRBJ1-5; D gene uncertain. The CDR3 has 12 amino acids. CDR1 is DFQATT, CDR2 SNEGSKA, per germline (reference sequence). The V end lost 6 bases, the J end lost 1 base, and 7 bases lay between the germline ends. The CDR3 loop reads CSAPVSNQPQHF. CDR3 in DNA: TGCAGTGCCCCCGTAAGCAATCAGCCCCAGCATTTT.

This sequence joins TRBV28 and TRBJ1-2, with TRBD1 matching over 7 bases. The CDR3 is 13 residues long. The J segment lost 4 bases and the V segment lost 7 bases, leaving 6 bases of the junction unmatched. In germline, CDR1 is MDHEN, CDR2 SYDVKM. CDR3 loop: CASNPNRGYGYTF. The CDR3 DNA reads TGTGCCAGCAACCCAAACAGGGGCTATGGCTACACCTTC.

The chain carries TRBV7-6 and TRBJ2-1; 8 bases agree with TRBD2. The V gene's germline CDR1 is SGHVS and CDR2 FNYEAQ. The V segment lost 5 bases and the J segment 4 bases; nucleotides outside the gene matches: 10. The CDR3 spans 16 residues. The CDR3, as DNA: TGTGCCAGCAGCAACTTAGCGGGAAATAGTTACAATGAGCAGTTCTTC. Translating it yields CASSNLAGNSYNEQFF. The complete variable domain, with remaining parts taken from reference TRBV7-6 and TRBJ2-1, reads GAGVSQSPRYKVTKRGQDVALRCDPISGHVSLYWYRQALGQGPEFLTYFNYEAQQDKSGLPNDRFSAERPEGSISTLTIQRTEQRDSAMYRCASSNLAGNSYNEQFFGPGTRLTVL.